The source of this T cell receptor beta chain is a study of neurological immune-mediated disorders. One entry per CDR3 protein results from TCRdb running MiXCR on the 5' RACE reads. The table includes about 27,000 distinct CDR3 sequences, roughly 20% detected once. The CDR3 covers 13 residues. Germline loops: CDR1 SQVTM, CDR2 ANQGSEA. V was shortened by 3 bases and J by 4 bases, with 12 bases between the two germline ends. This clonotype was found a few times. This clonotype originated in a woman aged 55-70 years in good health. The chain combines TRBV29-1 with TRBJ2-5; D may match TRBD1 or TRBD2 (6 bases each). The sample consisted of PBMCs. CDR3 sequence: CSVDKGGRETQYF. In DNA form, the CDR3 reads TGCAGCGTTGATAAAGGGGGGCGAGAGACCCAGTACTTC.